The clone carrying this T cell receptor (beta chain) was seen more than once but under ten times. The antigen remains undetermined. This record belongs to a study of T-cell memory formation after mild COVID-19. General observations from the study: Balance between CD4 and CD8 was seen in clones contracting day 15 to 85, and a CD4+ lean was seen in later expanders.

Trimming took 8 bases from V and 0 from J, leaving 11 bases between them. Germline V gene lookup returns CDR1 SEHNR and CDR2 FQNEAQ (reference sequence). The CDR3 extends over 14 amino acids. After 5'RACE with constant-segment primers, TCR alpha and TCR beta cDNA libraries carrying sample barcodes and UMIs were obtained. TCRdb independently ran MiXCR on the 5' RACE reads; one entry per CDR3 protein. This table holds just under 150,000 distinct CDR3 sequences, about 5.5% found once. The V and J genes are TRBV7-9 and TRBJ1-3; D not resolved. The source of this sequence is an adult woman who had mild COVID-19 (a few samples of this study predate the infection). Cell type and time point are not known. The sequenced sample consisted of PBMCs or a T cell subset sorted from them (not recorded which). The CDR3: CASEGHSSGNTIYF. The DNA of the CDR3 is TGTGCCAGCGAGGGCCACAGCTCTGGAAACACCATATATTTT.